Listed below are T cell receptor beta chains from one sample, sequenced in a study of graft-versus-host responses after intestinal transplantation. Their recognized antigens are unknown. Method: immunoSEQ multiplex PCR; TCRdb's copy keeps in-frame clones and lacks some. The sample records about 120,000 clones, 90% to 95% being singletons. The material was unstimulated CD8+ T cells sorted from spleen or lymph node cells, obtained before transplant. Source of these receptors: a human donor who was the organ donor for an intestinal transplant. CDR3s include the opening cysteine and the closing phenylalanine or tryptophan. D genes are given only for firm matches. Size tells how often a clone was seen (once, few, many) or the class of an expanded clone, and some rows leave it out.

D	size	V	J	DNA	CDR3
NA	NA	TRBV28	TRBJ2-7	TGTGCCAGCAGTTTAAAGAAAGGGACCTACGAGCAGTACTTC	CASSLKKGTYEQYF
TRBD2	NA	TRBV2	TRBJ2-1	TGTGCCAGCGTTAGACCGGGACTAGCGGACTACAATGAGCAGTTCTTC	CASVRPGLADYNEQFF
TRBD2	NA	TRBV5-1	TRBJ2-1	TGCGCCAGCAGCTTGGGACTAGCGGGAGTTACATCGGGATATGAGCAGTTCTTC	CASSLGLAGVTSGYEQFF
NA	NA	TRBV7-8	TRBJ2-6	TGTGCCAGCAGCTTAGGCAGGGCCGGGGCCAACGTCCTGACTTTC	CASSLGRAGANVLTF
NA	NA	TRBV19	TRBJ2-3	TGTGCCAGTATATCCCCCCGCACTGCAGATACGCAGTATTTT	CASISPRTADTQYF
NA	NA	TRBV10-3	TRBJ2-1	TGTGCCATCAGTCCCCTCCATCGGAATGAGCAGTTCTTC	CAISPLHRNEQFF
TRBD2	once	TRBV6-1	TRBJ2-1	TGTGCCAGCAGTGAATCCCTCGCTAGCGGGAGGAAGTATGAGCAGTTCTTC	CASSESLASGRKYEQFF
NA	NA	TRBV7-9	TRBJ2-3	TGTGCCAGCAGCTTAGGGGCCCCAGATACGCAGTATTTT	CASSLGAPDTQYF
NA	NA	TRBV10-3	TRBJ1-1	TGTGCCATCAGTGAGTCAGGGGCCACTGAAGCTTTCTTT	CAISESGATEAFF
TRBD1	NA	TRBV4-3	TRBJ1-2	TGCGCCAGCAGCCAAGATCTAACAGGGGGGGACTATGGCTACACCTTC	CASSQDLTGGDYGYTF
TRBD1	once	TRBV27	TRBJ2-7	TGTGCCAGCAGCCCCGAGGGACAGGGCTGGTTCGAGCAGTACTTC	CASSPEGQGWFEQYF
TRBD1	once	TRBV5-1	TRBJ1-4	TGCGCCAGCAGCTTAACAGGGGCGATTAATGAAAAACTGTTTTTT	CASSLTGAINEKLFF
TRBD2	once	TRBV11-3	TRBJ2-2	TGTGCCAGCAGCCTAGGACTAGCGGGAGGGTCCGGGGAGCTGTTTTTT	CASSLGLAGGSGELFF
TRBD1	NA	TRBV18	TRBJ2-3	TGTGCCAGCTCACCTGGCAGACAGGGGACTGGCACAGATACGCAGTATTTT	CASSPGRQGTGTDTQYF